The 5 T cell receptor beta chains below all came from one sample that was sequenced in a study of PD-L1 blockade in urothelial cancer. The repertoire was sequenced with immunoSEQ multiplex PCR; TCRdb's copy has only in-frame clones and lacks some. The sample lists 37,000 or so clones, over 75% seen once, with roughly 18% in the top ten. The sequencing used PBMCs, collected around atezolizumab (anti-PD-L1) treatment. The receptors originated from a man aged 55 to 69 with urothelial cancer.

This clone was counted once. At the DNA level, this CDR3 is encoded by other sequences in the same sample as well. The chain recombines TRBV4-1 with TRBJ2-5, with 11 nucleotides matching TRBD1. Germline V CDR1 and CDR2: MGHRA, YSYEKL. J was trimmed by 3 bases and V by 3 bases; bases with no gene match: 3. The CDR3 runs to 15 residues. As DNA, the CDR3 is TGCGCCAGCAGCCAGGGGGACAGGGGGAAAGAGACCCAGTACTTC. It specifies CASSQGDRGKETQYF.

The chain uses TRBV6-1 and TRBJ1-1, with unresolved D. This CDR3 spans 13 amino acids. Trimming shortened V by 7 bases and J by 0 bases, and 9 bases separated the two germline ends. Germline CDR1 is MNHNS and CDR2 is SASEGT. This CDR3 is CASTRQLNTEAFF. The DNA for the CDR3 is TGTGCCAGCACGAGGCAGTTGAACACTGAAGCTTTCTTT.

This clone was seen only a few times. This chain uses TRBV5-1 with TRBJ2-3, with TRBD2 identical over 8 bases. The CDR3 covers 15 residues. Germline CDR1 reads SGHRS; CDR2 reads YFSETQ. The trim removed 4 bases at V and 4 bases at J, leaving 8 bases unmatched. DNA of the CDR3: TGCGCCAGCAGCCAAGACGGGGGGGAGGCAGATACGCAGTATTTT. Encoded protein: CASSQDGGEADTQYF.

This clone was counted only a few times. The chain is built from TRBV5-4 and TRBJ1-1, with D tentatively TRBD1 (5 bases). Germline CDR1 is SGHNT and CDR2 is YYREEE (reference sequence). The CDR3 totals 15 residues. Trimming removed 4 bases at V and 0 bases at J, with 13 bases between. DNA for the CDR3: TGTGCCAGCAGCGGGTCCAGGGTGATGAACACTGAAGCTTTCTTT. Amino acids: CASSGSRVMNTEAFF. The full variable domain, with the rest looked up from reference TRBV5-4 and TRBJ1-1, is ETGVTQSPTHLIKTRGQQVTLRCSSQSGHNTVSWYQQALGQGPQFIFQYYREEENGRGNFPPRFSGLQFPNYSSELNVNALELDDSALYLCASSGSRVMNTEAFFGQGTRLTVV.

The V gene is TRBV30, the J gene TRBJ2-1; 8 bases align to TRBD2. Germline assignment: CDR1 GTSNPN and CDR2 SVGIG (reference sequence). V dropped 5 bases and J dropped 8; count of bases not matched to a gene: 17. The CDR3 runs 16 residues. The chain's CDR3 is CAWEEGLPGGADEQFF. In nucleotides, the CDR3 is TGTGCCTGGGAAGAGGGTCTTCCCGGGGGGGCCGATGAGCAGTTCTTC.